A single sample is the source of the 10 T cell receptor beta chains below, sequenced in a study of follicular helper T cells after annual influenza vaccination (dated 2017 in TCRdb). In the paper's terms, the time point label means: 2015-2016 season, 7 days after influenza vaccination. Libraries were built with the immunoSEQ multiplex PCR assay. Held by TCRdb, this immuneACCESS table contains in-frame sequences only and omits some clones. Under half of the omission traces to an unresolved V gene where checked; the cause of the rest is unknown. The sample includes 7,300 or so clones, with over 80% observed a single time. The ten largest clones capture roughly 1.6% of the sample. Sample: CXCR5+ CD38- circulating T follicular helper cells from blood, taken 7 days after influenza vaccination. This specimen's cell subset or site label, interpreted: circulating Tfh, non-naive CD4+CXCR5+PD-1+ (ICOS+CD38+ or ICOS-CD38-). These receptors were taken from an adult who received the influenza vaccine.

CDR3 nucleotides: TGTGCCAGCAGCTTACTCCCCAGTCCCTCTGGAAACACCATATATTTT. This sequence encodes CASSLLPSPSGNTIYF. The V call is TRBV7-6, the J call TRBJ1-3; no firm D call. CDR3 length: 16 amino acids. V lost 2 bases and J 0 bases, leaving 11 bases between the germline ends. The V gene's germline CDR1 is SGHVS and CDR2 FNYEAQ.

This chain uses TRBV6-1 with TRBJ1-1; no clear D. The CDR3 consists of 15 residues. Germline V gene data show CDR1 as MNHNS and CDR2 as SASEGT. V lost 2 bases and J lost 1, with 11 bases in between. The CDR3 bases are TGTGCCAGCAGTGAAATGAGGGCCCGGAACACTGAAGCTTTCTTT. Its protein product is CASSEMRARNTEAFF.

The CDR3 sequence: CASSLAGQGGNEQFF. In DNA, the CDR3 is TGTGCCAGCAGCTTGGCGGGGCAGGGGGGCAATGAGCAGTTCTTC. The rearrangement links TRBV5-4 to TRBJ2-1; a weak D match, TRBD1 (7 bases). The germline CDR1 and CDR2 sequences are SGHNT and YYREEE (reference sequence). CDR3 length equals 15 residues. The V end lost 0 bases, the J end lost 6 bases, and 13 bases lay between the germline ends.

In its sample, this clone was seen a few times. The chain is built from TRBV18 and TRBJ2-5; TRBD2 matches at 8 bases. Germline assignment: CDR1 KGHSH and CDR2 LQKENI. The CDR3 length is 15 residues. V lost 0 bases, J lost 5 bases, and 5 bases stayed unmatched. The CDR3: CASSPPSSSGETQYF. For the CDR3, the DNA is TGTGCCAGCTCACCACCGTCGTCTAGCGGGGAGACCCAGTACTTC. Complete variable domain (other parts from reference TRBV18 and TRBJ2-5): NAGVMQNPRHLVRRRGQEARLRCSPMKGHSHVYWYRQLPEEGLKFMVYLQKENIIDESGMPKERFSAEFPKEGPSILRIQQVVRGDSAAYFCASSPPSSSGETQYFGPGTRLLVL.

This clone was detected once. V is TRBV28 and J is TRBJ1-1, with unresolved D. Trimming cost V 6 bases and J 0 bases, with 17 bases left between them. CDR3 length equals 16 residues. Germline CDR1 reads MDHEN; CDR2 reads SYDVKM. The CDR3 DNA sequence: TGTGCCAGCAGCTCTGCTACCGGCAGAATGAACACTGAAGCTTTCTTT. Residues: CASSSATGRMNTEAFF. The full variable domain, completed using reference TRBV28 and TRBJ1-1, is DVKVTQSSRYLVKRTGEKVFLECVQDMDHENMFWYRQDPGLGLRLIYFSYDVKMKEKGDIPEGYSVSREKKERFSLILESASTNQTSMYLCASSSATGRMNTEAFFGQGTRLTVV.

The V gene is TRBV5-1, the J gene TRBJ2-1; TRBD1 matches 9 bases. This CDR3 has 16 amino acids. CDR1 is SGHRS, CDR2 YFSETQ, per germline. After removal of 4 bases from V and 9 bases from J, the junction contained 14 bases not matched to a gene. CDR3 in amino acids: CASSLNAGTGYGEQFF. The CDR3 DNA reads as TGCGCCAGCAGCCTAAACGCCGGGACAGGGTATGGTGAGCAGTTCTTC. The whole variable domain, remainder taken from reference TRBV5-1 and TRBJ2-1, is KAGVTQTPRYLIKTRGQQVTLSCSPISGHRSVSWYQQTPGQGLQFLFEYFSETQRNKGNFPGRFSGRQFSNSRSEMNVSTLELGDSALYLCASSLNAGTGYGEQFFGPGTRLTVL.

In DNA form, the CDR3 reads TGTGCCAGCAGACAGCAGCCGGTTCAGCCCCAGCATTTT. Protein product: CASRQQPVQPQHF. This sequence joins TRBV6-6 and TRBJ1-5; no clear D gene. CDR3 length equals 13 residues. Looked up from germline, CDR1 is MNHNY and CDR2 is SVGAGI (reference sequence). V lost 6 bases to trimming and J lost 6 bases, with 12 bases between them.

This clone came up once. The rearrangement uses TRBV6-5 and TRBJ2-1; weak D call: TRBD2 (5 bases). Deletions cut 6 bases from V and 5 bases from J, with 17 bases between. Germline V gene lookup returns CDR1 MNHEY and CDR2 SVGAGI. The CDR3 sequence is 15 residues long. The DNA for the CDR3 is TGTGCCAGCAGGATCCGGGAAGCTGAAAACAATGAGCAGTTCTTC. Translation gives CASRIREAENNEQFF.

This clone was counted a few times. The chain has TRBV4-2 and TRBJ2-7, with TRBD2 matching 8 bases. Germline V lookup: CDR1 LGHNA, CDR2 YNFKEQ. V trimming: 0 bases; J trimming: 3 bases; junction bases outside the gene matches: 13. This CDR3 is 18 amino acids long. This CDR3 reads CASSQDSDQRGKIYEQYF. The CDR3 DNA follows: TGTGCCAGCAGCCAAGATTCGGATCAGCGGGGGAAAATCTACGAGCAGTACTTC.

V gene TRBV4-2 combines with J gene TRBJ2-7; D ambiguous. Per the germline V gene, CDR1 is LGHNA and CDR2 is YNFKEQ. The length of the CDR3 is 15 residues. With 0 bases removed from V and 0 bases from J, the gap between germline ends came to 9 bases. This CDR3 is CASSQDARSSYEQYF. The CDR3 DNA sequence: TGTGCCAGCAGCCAAGATGCCAGAAGCTCCTACGAGCAGTACTTC.